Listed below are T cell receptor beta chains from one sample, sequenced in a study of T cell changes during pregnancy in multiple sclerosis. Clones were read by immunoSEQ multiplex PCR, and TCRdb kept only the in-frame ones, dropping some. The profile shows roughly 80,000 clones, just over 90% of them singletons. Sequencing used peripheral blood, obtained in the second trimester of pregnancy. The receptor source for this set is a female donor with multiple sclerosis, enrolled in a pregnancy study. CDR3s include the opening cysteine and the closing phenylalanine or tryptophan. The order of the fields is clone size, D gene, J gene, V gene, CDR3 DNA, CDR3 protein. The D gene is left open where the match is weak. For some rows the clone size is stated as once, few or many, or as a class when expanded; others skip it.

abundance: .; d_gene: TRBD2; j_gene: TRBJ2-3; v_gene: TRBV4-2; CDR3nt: TGTGCCAGCAGCCAATCTTCCATCCTACTAGCGGGAGAAGCAGATACGCAGTATTTT; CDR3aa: CASSQSSILLAGEADTQYF
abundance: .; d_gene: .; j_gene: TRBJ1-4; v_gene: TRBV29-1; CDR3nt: TGCAGCGTTGACGGGAATGAAAAACTGTTTTTT; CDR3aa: CSVDGNEKLFF
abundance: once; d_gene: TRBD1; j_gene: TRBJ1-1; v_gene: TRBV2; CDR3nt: TGTGCCAGCAGTGATACCCGGACAGGGGACAACACTGAAGCTTTCTTT; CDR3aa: CASSDTRTGDNTEAFF
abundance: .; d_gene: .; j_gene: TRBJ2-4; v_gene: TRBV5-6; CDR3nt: TGTGCCAGCAGCTTCGGGAGAGTAGCCAAAAACATTCAGTACTTC; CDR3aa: CASSFGRVAKNIQYF
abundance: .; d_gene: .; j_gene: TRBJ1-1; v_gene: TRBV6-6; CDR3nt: TGTGCCAGCAGTTACATCCAGTACCACACTGAAGCTTTCTTT; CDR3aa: CASSYIQYHTEAFF
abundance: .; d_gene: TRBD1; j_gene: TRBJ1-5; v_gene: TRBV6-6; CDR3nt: TGTGCCAGCAGTTTAGGACAGGGCGGTGGCAATCAGCCCCAGCATTTT; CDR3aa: CASSLGQGGGNQPQHF
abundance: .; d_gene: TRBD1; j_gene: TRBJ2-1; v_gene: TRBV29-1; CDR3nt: TGCAGCGCTGGTCCACAGGGGCTCAACAATGAGCAGTTCTTC; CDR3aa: CSAGPQGLNNEQFF
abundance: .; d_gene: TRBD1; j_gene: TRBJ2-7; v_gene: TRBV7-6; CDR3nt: TGTGCCAGCAGCTTAGCGGGTGGGACAGGTGCCGACGAGCAGTACTTC; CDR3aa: CASSLAGGTGADEQYF
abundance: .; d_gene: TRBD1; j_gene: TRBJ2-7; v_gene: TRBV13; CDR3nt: TGTGCCAGCAGCACTAGTGAACGGGGACAGGGGGAAATCTACGAGCAGTACTTC; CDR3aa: CASSTSERGQGEIYEQYF
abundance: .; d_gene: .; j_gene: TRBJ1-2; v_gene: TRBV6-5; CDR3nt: TGTGCCAGCAGAAACACGGACTGGGTTGCCTACACCTTC; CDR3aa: CASRNTDWVAYTF
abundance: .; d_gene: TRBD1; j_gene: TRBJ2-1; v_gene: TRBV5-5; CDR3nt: TGTGCCAGCAGCTTGGGGGACAGTAACAATGAGCAGTTCTTC; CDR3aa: CASSLGDSNNEQFF
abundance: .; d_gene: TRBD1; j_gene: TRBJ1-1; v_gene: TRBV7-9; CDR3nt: TGTGCCAGCAGCTCGGGCCGGGACAGGGGGCCGGAGGACACTGAAGCTTTCTTT; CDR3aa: CASSSGRDRGPEDTEAFF
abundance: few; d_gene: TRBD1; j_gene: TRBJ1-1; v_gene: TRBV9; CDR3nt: TGTGCCAGCAGGTACGGGACAGCGAACACTGAAGCTTTCTTT; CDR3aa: CASRYGTANTEAFF
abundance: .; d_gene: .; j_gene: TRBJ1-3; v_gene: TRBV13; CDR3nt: TGTGCCAGCAGCTTAGGAAGGGGCTCTGGAAACACCATATATTTT; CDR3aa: CASSLGRGSGNTIYF
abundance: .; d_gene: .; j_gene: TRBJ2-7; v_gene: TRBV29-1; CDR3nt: TGCAGCGTACCCTGGGGCGCCTATCACAACGAGCAGTACTTC; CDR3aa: CSVPWGAYHNEQYF
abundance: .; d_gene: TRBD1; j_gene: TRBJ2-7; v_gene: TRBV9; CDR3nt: TGTGCCAGCAGCGTAGGAACAGGGGGCTCGGTCTACGAGCAGTACTTC; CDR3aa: CASSVGTGGSVYEQYF
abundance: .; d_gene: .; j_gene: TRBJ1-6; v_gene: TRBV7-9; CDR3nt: TGTGCCAGCAGCTTTCTCGTTTCACCCCTCCACTTT; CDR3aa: CASSFLVSPLHF
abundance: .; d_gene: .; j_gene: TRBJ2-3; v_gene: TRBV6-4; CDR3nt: TGTGCCAGCAGGACACACATGAATACGCAGTATTTT; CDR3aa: CASRTHMNTQYF
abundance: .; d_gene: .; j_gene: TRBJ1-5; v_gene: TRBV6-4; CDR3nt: TGTGCCAGCAGTGACTCGGCGGCCTCCCCGAATCAGCCCCAGCATTTT; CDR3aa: CASSDSAASPNQPQHF
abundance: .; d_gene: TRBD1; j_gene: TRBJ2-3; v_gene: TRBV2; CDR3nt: TGTGCCAGCACACCTTTTGACAGGGCGGGCGACACGCAGTATTTT; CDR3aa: CASTPFDRAGDTQYF
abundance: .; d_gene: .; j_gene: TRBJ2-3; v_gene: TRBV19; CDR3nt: TGTGCCAGTAGTATTGACCCAGGGCAAAATACGCAGTATTTT; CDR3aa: CASSIDPGQNTQYF
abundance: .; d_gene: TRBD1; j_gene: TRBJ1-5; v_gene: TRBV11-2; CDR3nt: TGTGCCAGCAGCATGGACAGGGGGATCAATCAGCCCCAGCATTTT; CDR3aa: CASSMDRGINQPQHF
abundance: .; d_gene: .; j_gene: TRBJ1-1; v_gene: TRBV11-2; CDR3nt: TGTGCCAGCAGCCGCCGCCCGGAGGAAGCTTTCTTT; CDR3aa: CASSRRPEEAFF
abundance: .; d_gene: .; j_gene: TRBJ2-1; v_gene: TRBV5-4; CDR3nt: TGTGCCAGCAGCTTATTCCTCCAGGCGCAGTTCTTC; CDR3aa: CASSLFLQAQFF
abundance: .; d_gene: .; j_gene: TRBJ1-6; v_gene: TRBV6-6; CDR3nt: TGTGCCAGCAGTTATGTAGAGGGAGTTAATTCACCCCTCCACTTT; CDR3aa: CASSYVEGVNSPLHF